This T cell receptor beta chain was obtained from a study of blood T cell repertoires in COVID-19 (dated by TCRdb to 2020 to 2022). As for the study more broadly: Samples from collaborators originated in the United States, Italy and Spain and spanned both the acute and convalescent phases of COVID-19. Nearly every sample came with metadata listing a de-identified subject ID, COVID-19 status, age in years and sex. Where available, HLA class I and class II types were obtained from metadata supplied by the sample provider rather than from assay-based typing. The repertoires were made available in a free public database intended to serve as a resource for research on the immune response to SARS-CoV-2. The dataset comprised deeply sampled blood TCRbeta repertoires from subjects exposed to, actively infected with, or recovered from COVID-19. The samples were drawn from the first 160 participants of the ongoing ImmuneRACE study and from more than 1,000 subjects provided by 6 global collaborators. The prospective study material was composed of cDNA or gDNA derived from T cells, B-cell-depleted T cells, or PBMCs.

General findings and caveats noted by the study authors: The quantity of clinical and demographic metadata differed by source and by participant and was supplied without curation.

The germline V gene supplies CDR1 SGDLS and CDR2 YYNGEE. Measured from the cysteine to the phenylalanine, the CDR3 is 17 residues long. Here the CDR3 DNA is all that survives: 51 bases in frame from base 1. The trim is 3 bases for V and 9 bases for J, with a gap of 22 bases between the germline ends. The collaborating institutions used their own protocols to collect whole blood in K2EDTA tubes. Collaborator samples were shipped for TCRbeta analysis as frozen whole blood, isolated PBMCs, or DNA extracted from either sample type. The immunoSEQ Assay, a bias-controlled multiplex PCR, was used to amplify TCRbeta CDR3 regions from genomic DNA. On the study's bioinformatics: Within the assay, amplification of reference gene primers was used to estimate how many nucleated cells each sample contained. Sequence reads were collapsed and filtered to measure the absolute abundance of every unique TCRbeta CDR3 rearrangement. For each sample, productive Simpson clonality was calculated as the square root of Simpson's diversity index across productive rearrangements. TCRdb stores this immuneACCESS table with in-frame sequences only. Part of the clones is absent; in the studies checked, under half of the shortfall reflects unresolved V genes, and no reason is known for the rest. V and J calls and clone size are those listed in that table; D and trimming were worked out from the DNA. The sample includes about 100,000 clones, with approximately 80% observed a single time. The top ten constitute 9% to 14% of the sample.

A remark on this clone: Which antigen it targets is not known. No base-level quality is on record; no much larger clone is a single base apart.

The TCR sequence derives from a woman aged 65 to 85 with acute or convalescent COVID-19. Sequenced material: peripheral blood. The chain links TRBV9 with TRBJ1-6, with no D gene named confidently. The DNA is TGTGCCAGCAGCGAGAGATCGGGAGGTCAAAAGGTTTCACCCCTCCACTTT. This translates into CASSERSGGQKVSPLHF.